This T cell receptor (beta chain) was documented in a study of T cells in Graves' hyperthyroidism and ophthalmopathy. Regarding the study as a whole: Among clonotypes expanded in thyroid above 0.001, most were also found in blood. It was a median around 6 months before onset that the model predicted ophthalmopathy.

PBMCs came from 7.5 to 10 ml fresh peripheral blood. With regard to this clonotype: Its specificity is not known.

What was amplified from RNA transcripts were TCR beta CDR3 regions. First-round RT-PCR with HTBI primers amplified the TCR CDR3 region. TCRdb called the multiplex PCR reads again in MiXCR, with one record for every CDR3 protein. This table has about 600,000 distinct CDR3 sequences, about 14% appearing once. V was clipped by 6 bases and J by 0 bases, with 12 bases between them. The CDR3 spans 15 residues. The V gene's germline CDR1 is KGHDR and CDR2 SFDVKD. The sequencing input was blood. The sequence came from a woman aged 45 to 65 with Graves' ophthalmopathy. The chain recombines TRBV24-1 with TRBJ2-3, with D hard to call. CDR3 bases: TGTGCCACCAGTCGGGTGTCGGCTAGCACAGATACGCAGTATTTT. Residues: CATSRVSASTDTQYF.